Listed below are T cell receptor beta chains from one sample, sequenced in a study of CD8+CD57+ T cells in acquired aplastic anemia. TCRdb passed the reads through MiXCR, listing each CDR3 protein once. The sample lists 450,000 to 600,000 distinct CDR3 sequences, around 32% occurring once. The sequencing input was sorted CD4+, CD8+, or CD8+CD57+ T cells (not recorded which) from PBMCs. These receptors all stem from a human donor with aplastic anemia. Each CDR3 is given with its conserved first and last residue. A D gene is named only where the DNA matches it firmly. Size tells how often a clone was seen (once, few, many) or the class of an expanded clone, and some rows leave it out.

CDR3aa: CASSVDAAGTFYEQYF
CDR3nt: TGTGCCAGCAGCGTAGATGCGGCAGGGACATTCTACGAGCAGTACTTC
v_gene: TRBV9
d_gene: .
j_gene: TRBJ2-7
abundance: many

CDR3aa: CASSESRGYNYGYTF
CDR3nt: TGCGCCAGCAGTGAGTCGAGAGGATACAACTATGGCTACACCTTC
v_gene: TRBV10-2
d_gene: .
j_gene: TRBJ1-2
abundance: many

CDR3aa: CSASSRTGGDYGYTF
CDR3nt: TGCAGTGCCAGCTCACGGACAGGGGGCGACTATGGCTACACCTTC
v_gene: TRBV20-1
d_gene: TRBD1
j_gene: TRBJ1-2
abundance: few

CDR3aa: CASSERSLASDTQYF
CDR3nt: TGTGCCAGCAGTGAGAGGAGTCTAGCCTCCGATACGCAGTATTTT
v_gene: TRBV6-4
d_gene: .
j_gene: TRBJ2-3
abundance: few

CDR3aa: CASSLEGEGKTQYF
CDR3nt: TGCGCCAGCAGCTTAGAAGGGGAGGGAAAGACCCAGTACTTC
v_gene: TRBV5-1
d_gene: TRBD2
j_gene: TRBJ2-5
abundance: .

CDR3aa: CSVVSIGEKLFF
CDR3nt: TGCAGCGTTGTATCGATCGGGGAAAAACTGTTTTTT
v_gene: TRBV29-1
d_gene: .
j_gene: TRBJ1-4
abundance: many

CDR3aa: CTWGNAYNEQFF
CDR3nt: TGTACGTGGGGGAATGCCTACAATGAGCAGTTCTTC
v_gene: TRBV20-1
d_gene: .
j_gene: TRBJ2-1
abundance: many

CDR3aa: CSVEGTGNEQFF
CDR3nt: TGCAGCGTTGAAGGTACAGGGAATGAGCAGTTCTTC
v_gene: TRBV29-1
d_gene: .
j_gene: TRBJ2-1
abundance: many

CDR3aa: CSAPQGSGTQYF
CDR3nt: TGCAGTGCCCCCCAGGGAAGCGGGACGCAGTATTTT
v_gene: TRBV20-1
d_gene: .
j_gene: TRBJ2-3
abundance: many

CDR3aa: CASSSGGAPKTQYF
CDR3nt: TGTGCCAGCAGTTCGGGGGGGGCCCCAAAGACCCAGTACTTC
v_gene: TRBV12-3/TRBV12-4
d_gene: TRBD2
j_gene: TRBJ2-5
abundance: .

CDR3aa: CASSEGSTDTQYF
CDR3nt: TGTGCCAGCAGTGAGGGCAGCACAGATACGCAGTATTTT
v_gene: TRBV2
d_gene: .
j_gene: TRBJ2-3
abundance: many

CDR3aa: CASIPHEQYF
CDR3nt: TGTGCCAGTATTCCCCACGAGCAGTACTTC
v_gene: TRBV19
d_gene: .
j_gene: TRBJ2-7
abundance: many

CDR3aa: CASGLDSHSNQPQHF
CDR3nt: TGTGCCAGCGGGTTGGACAGCCATAGCAATCAGCCCCAGCATTTT
v_gene: TRBV2
d_gene: .
j_gene: TRBJ1-5
abundance: many

CDR3aa: CASKNRENTEAFF
CDR3nt: TGTGCCAGCAAGAACAGGGAGAACACTGAAGCTTTCTTT
v_gene: TRBV6-1
d_gene: .
j_gene: TRBJ1-1
abundance: few

CDR3aa: CASTPRGTGGVWGETQYF
CDR3nt: TGTGCCAGCACCCCAAGGGGTACTGGGGGAGTCTGGGGAGAGACCCAGTACTTC
v_gene: TRBV11-1
d_gene: .
j_gene: TRBJ2-5
abundance: .

CDR3aa: CASSEIQGGGRIRSPLHF
CDR3nt: TGTGCCAGCAGCGAAATACAGGGTGGAGGTAGGATTAGGTCACCCCTCCACTTT
v_gene: TRBV25-1
d_gene: .
j_gene: TRBJ1-6
abundance: few

CDR3aa: CASSVGTSGLTDTQYF
CDR3nt: TGTGCCAGCAGCGTAGGGACTAGCGGCCTAACAGATACGCAGTATTTT
v_gene: TRBV9
d_gene: TRBD2
j_gene: TRBJ2-3
abundance: .

CDR3aa: CASSLGQSPQHF
CDR3nt: TGTGCCAGCAGCTTAGGACAGTCACCCCAGCATTTT
v_gene: TRBV7-9
d_gene: .
j_gene: TRBJ1-5
abundance: many

CDR3aa: CASKAWSTSNSPLHF
CDR3nt: TGTGCCAGTAAGGCTTGGAGTACTTCAAATTCACCCCTCCACTTT
v_gene: TRBV19
d_gene: .
j_gene: TRBJ1-6
abundance: .

CDR3aa: CASSILGVGATEAFF
CDR3nt: TGTGCCAGCAGTATCCTCGGGGTCGGGGCCACTGAAGCTTTCTTT
v_gene: TRBV2
d_gene: .
j_gene: TRBJ1-1
abundance: many

CDR3aa: CASTEVGSDTEAFF
CDR3nt: TGTGCCAGCACCGAGGTGGGGTCGGACACTGAAGCTTTCTTT
v_gene: TRBV2
d_gene: .
j_gene: TRBJ1-1
abundance: many

CDR3aa: CASSLGAGTSSYNEQFF
CDR3nt: TGTGCCAGCAGCTTAGGGGCGGGGACCAGCTCCTACAATGAGCAGTTCTTC
v_gene: TRBV7-2
d_gene: .
j_gene: TRBJ2-1
abundance: few

CDR3aa: CASSIVGRRNYGYTF
CDR3nt: TGTGCCAGTAGTATAGTGGGCAGAAGAAACTATGGCTACACCTTC
v_gene: TRBV19
d_gene: .
j_gene: TRBJ1-2
abundance: many

CDR3aa: CASSYSAEPGYTF
CDR3nt: TGTGCCAGCAGTTACTCTGCGGAGCCGGGCTACACCTTC
v_gene: TRBV6-6
d_gene: .
j_gene: TRBJ1-2
abundance: few

CDR3aa: CASSIGDRVNTEAFF
CDR3nt: TGTGCCAGTAGTATTGGGGACAGGGTGAACACTGAAGCTTTCTTT
v_gene: TRBV19
d_gene: TRBD1
j_gene: TRBJ1-1
abundance: once

CDR3aa: CASSVNAGPVEGYTF
CDR3nt: TGTGCCAGCAGCGTAAATGCAGGGCCAGTCGAAGGCTACACCTTC
v_gene: TRBV9
d_gene: .
j_gene: TRBJ1-2
abundance: many

CDR3aa: CSAVGQHSYEQYF
CDR3nt: TGCAGTGCTGTGGGACAGCACTCCTACGAGCAGTACTTC
v_gene: TRBV20-1
d_gene: TRBD1
j_gene: TRBJ2-7
abundance: many

CDR3aa: CASSSQGAQGAGEQYF
CDR3nt: TGCGCCAGCAGCTCGCAAGGGGCGCAGGGGGCGGGTGAGCAGTACTTC
v_gene: TRBV5-1
d_gene: TRBD1
j_gene: TRBJ2-7
abundance: many

CDR3aa: CASSVGTPGTDTQYF
CDR3nt: TGTGCCAGCAGCGTAGGAACACCCGGCACAGATACGCAGTATTTT
v_gene: TRBV9
d_gene: .
j_gene: TRBJ2-3
abundance: many

CDR3aa: CAGSLGAEAFF
CDR3nt: TGTGCCGGCAGCTTAGGGGCTGAAGCTTTCTTT
v_gene: TRBV10-3
d_gene: .
j_gene: TRBJ1-1
abundance: .

CDR3aa: CASSGPGAYGYTF
CDR3nt: TGTGCCAGCAGTGGGCCGGGGGCCTATGGCTACACCTTC
v_gene: TRBV25-1
d_gene: .
j_gene: TRBJ1-2
abundance: .

CDR3aa: CASSLDPVSRAGQFF
CDR3nt: TGTGCCAGCAGCTTAGATCCAGTGTCTCGGGCCGGGCAGTTCTTC
v_gene: TRBV7-6
d_gene: .
j_gene: TRBJ2-1
abundance: .

CDR3aa: CASSSSGGQAYEQYF
CDR3nt: TGTGCCAGCAGCTCGAGCGGGGGGCAAGCCTACGAGCAGTACTTC
v_gene: TRBV7-2
d_gene: TRBD2
j_gene: TRBJ2-7
abundance: many

CDR3aa: CASSVTGTSNQPQHF
CDR3nt: TGTGCCAGCAGTGTGACAGGGACGAGCAATCAGCCCCAGCATTTT
v_gene: TRBV9
d_gene: TRBD1
j_gene: TRBJ1-5
abundance: many

CDR3aa: CASSQTEAYEQYF
CDR3nt: TGTGCCAGCTCACAGACGGAGGCCTACGAGCAGTACTTC
v_gene: TRBV5-6
d_gene: .
j_gene: TRBJ2-7
abundance: .

CDR3aa: CASSPEGRYTF
CDR3nt: TGTGCCAGCAGCCCGGAGGGGCGGTACACCTTC
v_gene: TRBV5-6
d_gene: .
j_gene: TRBJ1-2
abundance: many

CDR3aa: CASSIRGTNTGELFF
CDR3nt: TGTGCCAGTAGTATTAGGGGGACGAACACCGGGGAGCTGTTTTTT
v_gene: TRBV19
d_gene: .
j_gene: TRBJ2-2
abundance: many

CDR3aa: CASSHRRAMNTEAFF
CDR3nt: TGTGCCAGCAGCCATCGACGCGCCATGAACACTGAAGCTTTCTTT
v_gene: TRBV5-5
d_gene: .
j_gene: TRBJ1-1
abundance: .

CDR3aa: CASSLAVQGFYEQYF
CDR3nt: TGCGCCAGCAGCTTGGCAGTACAGGGATTTTACGAGCAGTACTTC
v_gene: TRBV5-1
d_gene: .
j_gene: TRBJ2-7
abundance: once

CDR3aa: CASSEQGKNSPLHF
CDR3nt: TGTGCCAGCAGTGAACAGGGGAAGAATTCACCCCTCCACTTT
v_gene: TRBV2
d_gene: .
j_gene: TRBJ1-6
abundance: many

CDR3aa: CAWSRGDSYEQYF
CDR3nt: TGTGCCTGGTCCCGAGGGGACTCCTACGAGCAGTACTTC
v_gene: TRBV30
d_gene: .
j_gene: TRBJ2-7
abundance: .

CDR3aa: CASSFGQGGPMSETQYF
CDR3nt: TGCGCCAGCAGCTTCGGGCAGGGAGGCCCAATGTCAGAGACCCAGTACTTC
v_gene: TRBV5-1
d_gene: .
j_gene: TRBJ2-5
abundance: .

CDR3aa: CASRRPRRFSSYEQYF
CDR3nt: TGTGCCAGCAGACGCCCCCGACGGTTTAGCTCCTACGAGCAGTACTTC
v_gene: TRBV11-2
d_gene: .
j_gene: TRBJ2-7
abundance: few

CDR3aa: CASSDLQGAGGYTF
CDR3nt: TGTGCCAGCAGTGACTTACAGGGGGCGGGTGGCTACACCTTC
v_gene: TRBV6-1
d_gene: TRBD1
j_gene: TRBJ1-2
abundance: few

CDR3aa: CASSLGETLRTGELFF
CDR3nt: TGTGCCAGCAGTTTAGGCGAGACACTCCGTACCGGGGAGCTGTTTTTT
v_gene: TRBV11-1
d_gene: .
j_gene: TRBJ2-2
abundance: .

CDR3aa: CSAQGGETQYF
CDR3nt: TGCAGTGCCCAGGGGGGGGAGACCCAGTACTTC
v_gene: TRBV20-1
d_gene: .
j_gene: TRBJ2-5
abundance: few

CDR3aa: CASSGLGSGEAFF
CDR3nt: TGTGCCAGCAGCGGACTTGGATCGGGTGAAGCTTTCTTT
v_gene: TRBV6-4
d_gene: .
j_gene: TRBJ1-1
abundance: many

CDR3aa: CASSLGRVQNTGELFF
CDR3nt: TGCGCCAGCAGCTTGGGGCGGGTGCAGAACACCGGGGAGCTGTTTTTT
v_gene: TRBV5-1
d_gene: .
j_gene: TRBJ2-2
abundance: few

CDR3aa: CSVQGLAGGPNEQFF
CDR3nt: TGCAGCGTCCAGGGACTAGCGGGAGGGCCCAATGAGCAGTTCTTC
v_gene: TRBV29-1
d_gene: TRBD2
j_gene: TRBJ2-1
abundance: .

CDR3aa: CAWSQGISGNTIYF
CDR3nt: TGTGCCTGGAGTCAGGGAATCTCTGGAAACACCATATATTTT
v_gene: TRBV30
d_gene: .
j_gene: TRBJ1-3
abundance: .

CDR3aa: CAIRSDRELFF
CDR3nt: TGTGCCATCAGATCGGACAGGGAGCTGTTTTTT
v_gene: TRBV10-3
d_gene: .
j_gene: TRBJ2-2
abundance: many

CDR3aa: CATSEERGGYNEQFF
CDR3nt: TGTGCCACCAGTGAGGAGCGGGGGGGCTACAATGAGCAGTTCTTC
v_gene: TRBV24-1
d_gene: TRBD2
j_gene: TRBJ2-1
abundance: .

CDR3aa: CAQYEGLGNSPLHF
CDR3nt: TGTGCCCAGTACGAAGGACTGGGGAATTCACCCCTCCACTTT
v_gene: TRBV30
d_gene: .
j_gene: TRBJ1-6
abundance: once

CDR3aa: CASSYSRGQIHQPQHF
CDR3nt: TGTGCCAGCAGTTACTCGCGGGGCCAGATCCATCAGCCCCAGCATTTT
v_gene: TRBV6-2/TRBV6-3
d_gene: .
j_gene: TRBJ1-5
abundance: few

CDR3aa: CATSREVGGASYEQYF
CDR3nt: TGTGCCACCAGCAGGGAAGTCGGGGGGGCTTCCTACGAGCAGTACTTC
v_gene: TRBV15
d_gene: TRBD2
j_gene: TRBJ2-7
abundance: many

CDR3aa: CASSESASPYNEQFF
CDR3nt: TGCGCCAGCAGTGAGTCGGCGAGTCCCTACAATGAGCAGTTCTTC
v_gene: TRBV10-1
d_gene: .
j_gene: TRBJ2-1
abundance: once

CDR3aa: CSAGRGAQDTEAFF
CDR3nt: TGCAGTGCTGGGAGGGGGGCTCAGGACACTGAAGCTTTCTTT
v_gene: TRBV20-1
d_gene: .
j_gene: TRBJ1-1
abundance: once